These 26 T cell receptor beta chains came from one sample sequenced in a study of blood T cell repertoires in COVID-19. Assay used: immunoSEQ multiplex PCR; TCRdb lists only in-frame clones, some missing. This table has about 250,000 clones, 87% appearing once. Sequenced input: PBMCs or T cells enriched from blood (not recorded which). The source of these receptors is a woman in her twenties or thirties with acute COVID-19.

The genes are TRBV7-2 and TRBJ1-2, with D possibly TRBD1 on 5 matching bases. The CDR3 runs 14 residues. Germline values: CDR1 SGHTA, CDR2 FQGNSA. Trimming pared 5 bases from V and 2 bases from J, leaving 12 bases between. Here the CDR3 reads CASSPQGNNYGYTF. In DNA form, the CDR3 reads TGTGCCAGCAGCCCTCAGGGAAACAACTATGGCTACACCTTC.

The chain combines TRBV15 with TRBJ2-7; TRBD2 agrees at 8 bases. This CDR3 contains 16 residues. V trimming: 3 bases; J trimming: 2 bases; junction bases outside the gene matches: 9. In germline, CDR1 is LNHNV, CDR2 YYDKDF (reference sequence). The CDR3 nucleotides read TGTGCCACCAGCAGGGATGGCCTAGCGGGTGCCTACGAGCAGTACTTC. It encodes CATSRDGLAGAYEQYF.

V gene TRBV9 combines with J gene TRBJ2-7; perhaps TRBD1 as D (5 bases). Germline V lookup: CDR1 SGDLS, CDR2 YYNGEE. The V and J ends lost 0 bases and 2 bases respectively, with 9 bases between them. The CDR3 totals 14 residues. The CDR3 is CASSVDGRAYEQYF. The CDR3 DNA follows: TGTGCCAGCAGCGTAGATGGCAGGGCCTACGAGCAGTACTTC. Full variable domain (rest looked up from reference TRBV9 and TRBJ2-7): DSGVTQTPKHLITATGQRVTLRCSPRSGDLSVYWYQQSLDQGLQFLIQYYNGEERAKGNILERFSAQQFPDLHSELNLSSLELGDSALYFCASSVDGRAYEQYFGPGTRLTVT.

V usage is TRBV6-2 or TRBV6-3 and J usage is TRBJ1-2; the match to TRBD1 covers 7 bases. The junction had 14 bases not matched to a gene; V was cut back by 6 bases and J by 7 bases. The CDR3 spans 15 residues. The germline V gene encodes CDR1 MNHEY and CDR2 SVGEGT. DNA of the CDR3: TGTGCCAGCAGCGTAGGGGGCCAGGGAAGGGCTGGCTACACCTTC. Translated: CASSVGGQGRAGYTF.

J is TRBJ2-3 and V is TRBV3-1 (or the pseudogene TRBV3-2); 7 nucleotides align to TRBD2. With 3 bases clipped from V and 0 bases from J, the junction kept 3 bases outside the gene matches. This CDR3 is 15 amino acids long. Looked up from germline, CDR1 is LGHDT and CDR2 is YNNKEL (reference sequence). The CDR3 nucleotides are TGTGCCAGCAGCCATCGGGGAGGGAGCACAGATACGCAGTATTTT. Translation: CASSHRGGSTDTQYF.

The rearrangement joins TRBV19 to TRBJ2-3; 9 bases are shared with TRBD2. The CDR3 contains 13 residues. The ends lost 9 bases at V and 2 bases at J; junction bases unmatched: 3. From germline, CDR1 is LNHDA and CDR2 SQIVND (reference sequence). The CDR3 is CASRLAATDTQYF. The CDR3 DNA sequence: TGTGCCAGCCGACTAGCGGCCACAGATACGCAGTATTTT.

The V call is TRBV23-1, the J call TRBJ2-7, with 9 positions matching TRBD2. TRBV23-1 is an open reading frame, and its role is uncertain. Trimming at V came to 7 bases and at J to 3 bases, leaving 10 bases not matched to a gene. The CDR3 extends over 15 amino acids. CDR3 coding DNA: TGCGCCAGCAACCCAAAGCGGGAGGCATTCTACGAGCAGTACTTC. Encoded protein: CASNPKREAFYEQYF.

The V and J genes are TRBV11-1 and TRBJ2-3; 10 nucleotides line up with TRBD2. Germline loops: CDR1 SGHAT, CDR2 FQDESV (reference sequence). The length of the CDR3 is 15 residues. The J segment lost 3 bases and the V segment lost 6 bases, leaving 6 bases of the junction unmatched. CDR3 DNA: TGTGCCAGCAGATCGACTAGCGGGTCAACAGATACGCAGTATTTT. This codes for CASRSTSGSTDTQYF.

The CDR3 loop reads CASSPRGFMNTEAFF. In DNA form, the CDR3 reads TGTGCCAGCAGTCCCCGCGGGTTCATGAACACTGAAGCTTTCTTT. V and J are TRBV28 and TRBJ1-1; D remains ambiguous. The ends were cut back, 5 bases at V and 0 bases at J, with 13 bases in the middle. Germline-derived CDR1 and CDR2 are MDHEN and SYDVKM. The CDR3 loop spans 15 amino acids.

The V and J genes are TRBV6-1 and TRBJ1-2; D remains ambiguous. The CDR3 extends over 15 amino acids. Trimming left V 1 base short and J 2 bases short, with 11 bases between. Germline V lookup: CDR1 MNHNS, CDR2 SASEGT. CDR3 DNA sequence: TGTGCCAGCAGTGAAGAAAACCGCCTAAACTATGGCTACACCTTC. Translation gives CASSEENRLNYGYTF.

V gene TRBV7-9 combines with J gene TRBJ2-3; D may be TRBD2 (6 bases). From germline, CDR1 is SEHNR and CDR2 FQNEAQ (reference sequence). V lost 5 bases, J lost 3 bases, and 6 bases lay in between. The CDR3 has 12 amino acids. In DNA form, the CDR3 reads TGTGCCAGCAGCGCGGGGACAGATACGCAGTATTTT. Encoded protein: CASSAGTDTQYF.

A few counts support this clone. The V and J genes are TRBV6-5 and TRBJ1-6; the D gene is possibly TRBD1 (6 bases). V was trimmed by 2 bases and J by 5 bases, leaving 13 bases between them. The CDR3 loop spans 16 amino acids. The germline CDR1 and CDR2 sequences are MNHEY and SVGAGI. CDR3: CASSYEQGTHNSPLHF. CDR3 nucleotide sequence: TGTGCCAGCAGTTACGAACAGGGAACCCATAATTCACCCCTCCACTTT.

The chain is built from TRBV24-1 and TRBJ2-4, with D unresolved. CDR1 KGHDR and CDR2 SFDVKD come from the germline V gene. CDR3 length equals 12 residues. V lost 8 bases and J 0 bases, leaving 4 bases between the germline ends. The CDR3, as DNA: TGTGCCACCACGGTAGCCAAAAACATTCAGTACTTC. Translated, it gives CATTVAKNIQYF.

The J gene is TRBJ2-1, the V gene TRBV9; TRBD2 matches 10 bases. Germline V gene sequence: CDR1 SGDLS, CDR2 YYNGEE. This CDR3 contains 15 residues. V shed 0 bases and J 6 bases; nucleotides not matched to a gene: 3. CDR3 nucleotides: TGTGCCAGCAGCGTAGCAGCGGGAGGGCTCAATGAGCAGTTCTTC. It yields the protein CASSVAAGGLNEQFF.

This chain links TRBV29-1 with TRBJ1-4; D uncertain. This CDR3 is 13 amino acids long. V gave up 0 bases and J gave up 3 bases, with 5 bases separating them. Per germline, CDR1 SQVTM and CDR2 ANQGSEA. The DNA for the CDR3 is TGCAGCGTTGAAGAGAGCCCTAATGAAAAACTGTTTTTT. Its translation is CSVEESPNEKLFF.

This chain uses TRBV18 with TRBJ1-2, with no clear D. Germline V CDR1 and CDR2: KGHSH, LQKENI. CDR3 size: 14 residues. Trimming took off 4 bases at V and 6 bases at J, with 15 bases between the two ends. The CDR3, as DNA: TGTGCCAGCTCACTATCAAAGAGGGTACATGGCTACACCTTC. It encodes CASSLSKRVHGYTF.

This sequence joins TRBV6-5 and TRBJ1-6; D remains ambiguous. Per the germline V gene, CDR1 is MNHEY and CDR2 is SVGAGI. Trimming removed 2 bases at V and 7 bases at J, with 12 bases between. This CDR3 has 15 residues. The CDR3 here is CASSYNKVGNSPLHF. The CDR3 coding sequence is TGTGCCAGCAGTTACAATAAGGTCGGGAATTCACCCCTCCACTTT.

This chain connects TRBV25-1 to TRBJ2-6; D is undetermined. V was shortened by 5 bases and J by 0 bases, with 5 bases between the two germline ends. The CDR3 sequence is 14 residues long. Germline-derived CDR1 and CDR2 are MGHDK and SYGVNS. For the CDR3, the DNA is TGTGCCAGCAGTTACAGCTCTGGGGCCAACGTCCTGACTTTC. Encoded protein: CASSYSSGANVLTF. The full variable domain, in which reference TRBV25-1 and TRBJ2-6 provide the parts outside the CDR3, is EADIYQTPRYLVIGTGKKITLECSQTMGHDKMYWYQQDPGMELHLIHYSYGVNSTEKGDLSSESTVSRIRTEHFPLTLESARPSHTSQYLCASSYSSGANVLTFGAGSRLTVL.

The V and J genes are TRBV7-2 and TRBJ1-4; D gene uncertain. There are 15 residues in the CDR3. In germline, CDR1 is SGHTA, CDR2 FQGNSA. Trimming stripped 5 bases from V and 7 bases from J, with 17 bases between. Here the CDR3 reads CASSPLPYRGEKLFF. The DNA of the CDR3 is TGTGCCAGCAGCCCCTTACCTTACCGGGGTGAAAAACTGTTTTTT.

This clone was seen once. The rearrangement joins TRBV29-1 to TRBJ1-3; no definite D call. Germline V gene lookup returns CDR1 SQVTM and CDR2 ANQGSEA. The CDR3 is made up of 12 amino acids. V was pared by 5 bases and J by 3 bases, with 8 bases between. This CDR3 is CSVRGSGNTIYF. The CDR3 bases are TGCAGCGTTAGAGGCAGTGGAAACACCATATATTTT.

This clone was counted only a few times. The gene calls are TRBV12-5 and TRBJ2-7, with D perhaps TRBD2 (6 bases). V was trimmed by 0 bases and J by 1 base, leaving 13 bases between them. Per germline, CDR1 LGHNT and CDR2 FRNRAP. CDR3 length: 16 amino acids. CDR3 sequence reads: CASGLVGGKGSYEQYF. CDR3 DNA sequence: TGTGCTAGTGGTTTGGTTGGGGGGAAGGGGTCCTACGAGCAGTACTTC. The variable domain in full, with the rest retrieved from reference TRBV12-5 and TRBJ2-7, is DARVTQTPRHKVTEMGQEVTMRCQPILGHNTVFWYRQTMMQGLELLAYFRNRAPLDDSGMPKDRFSAEMPDATLATLKIQPSEPRDSAVYFCASGLVGGKGSYEQYFGPGTRLTVT.

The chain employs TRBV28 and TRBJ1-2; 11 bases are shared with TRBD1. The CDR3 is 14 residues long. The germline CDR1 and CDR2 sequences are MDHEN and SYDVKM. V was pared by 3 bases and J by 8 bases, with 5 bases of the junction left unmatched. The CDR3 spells CASSFGQGARGYTF. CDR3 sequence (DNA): TGTGCCAGCAGTTTCGGACAGGGGGCGCGGGGCTACACCTTC.

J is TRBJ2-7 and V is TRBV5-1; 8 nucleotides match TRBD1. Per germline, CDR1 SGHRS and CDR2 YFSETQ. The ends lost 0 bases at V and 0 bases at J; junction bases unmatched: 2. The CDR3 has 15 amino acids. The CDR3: CASSLDGTGSYEQYF. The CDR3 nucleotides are TGCGCCAGCAGCTTGGATGGGACAGGCTCCTACGAGCAGTACTTC.

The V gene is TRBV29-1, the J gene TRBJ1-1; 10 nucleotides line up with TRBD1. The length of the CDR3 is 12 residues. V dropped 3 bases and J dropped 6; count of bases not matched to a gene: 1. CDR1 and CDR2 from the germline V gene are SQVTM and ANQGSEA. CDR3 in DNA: TGCAGCGTTGACGGACAGGGGGCTGAAGCTTTCTTT. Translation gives CSVDGQGAEAFF.

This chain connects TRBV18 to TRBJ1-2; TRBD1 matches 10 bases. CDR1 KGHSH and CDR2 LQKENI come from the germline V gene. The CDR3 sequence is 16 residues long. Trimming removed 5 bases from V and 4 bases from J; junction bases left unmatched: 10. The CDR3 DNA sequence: TGTGCCAGCTCAGAATCCAGGACAGGGGGATTCTATGGCTACACCTTC. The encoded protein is CASSESRTGGFYGYTF.

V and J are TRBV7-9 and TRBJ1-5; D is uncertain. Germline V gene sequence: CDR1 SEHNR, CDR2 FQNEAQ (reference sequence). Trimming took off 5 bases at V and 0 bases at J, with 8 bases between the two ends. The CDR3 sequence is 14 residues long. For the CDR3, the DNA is TGTGCCAGCAGCCCGGGATATAGCAATCAGCCCCAGCATTTT. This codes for CASSPGYSNQPQHF. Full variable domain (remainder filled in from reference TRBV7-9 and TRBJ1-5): DTGVSQNPRHKITKRGQNVTFRCDPISEHNRLYWYRQTLGQGPEFLTYFQNEAQLEKSRLLSDRFSAERPKGSFSTLEIQRTEQGDSAMYLCASSPGYSNQPQHFGDGTRLSIL.